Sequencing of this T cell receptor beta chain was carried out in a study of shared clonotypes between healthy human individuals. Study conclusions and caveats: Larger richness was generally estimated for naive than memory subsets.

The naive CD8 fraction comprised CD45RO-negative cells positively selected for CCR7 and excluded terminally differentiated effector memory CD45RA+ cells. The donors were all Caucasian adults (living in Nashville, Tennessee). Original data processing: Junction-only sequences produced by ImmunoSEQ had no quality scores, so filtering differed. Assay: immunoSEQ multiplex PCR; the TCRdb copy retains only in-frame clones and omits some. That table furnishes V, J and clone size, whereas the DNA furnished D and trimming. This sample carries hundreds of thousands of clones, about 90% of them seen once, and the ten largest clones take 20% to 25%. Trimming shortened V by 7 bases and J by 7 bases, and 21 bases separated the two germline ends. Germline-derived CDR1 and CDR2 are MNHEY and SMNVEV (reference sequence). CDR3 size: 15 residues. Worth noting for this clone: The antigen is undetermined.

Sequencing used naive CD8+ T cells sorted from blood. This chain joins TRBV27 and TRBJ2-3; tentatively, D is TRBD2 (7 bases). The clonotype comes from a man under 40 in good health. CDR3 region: CASNPRGRGHYTQYF. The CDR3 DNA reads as TGTGCCAGCAACCCTAGGGGGAGGGGCCACTATACGCAGTATTTT.